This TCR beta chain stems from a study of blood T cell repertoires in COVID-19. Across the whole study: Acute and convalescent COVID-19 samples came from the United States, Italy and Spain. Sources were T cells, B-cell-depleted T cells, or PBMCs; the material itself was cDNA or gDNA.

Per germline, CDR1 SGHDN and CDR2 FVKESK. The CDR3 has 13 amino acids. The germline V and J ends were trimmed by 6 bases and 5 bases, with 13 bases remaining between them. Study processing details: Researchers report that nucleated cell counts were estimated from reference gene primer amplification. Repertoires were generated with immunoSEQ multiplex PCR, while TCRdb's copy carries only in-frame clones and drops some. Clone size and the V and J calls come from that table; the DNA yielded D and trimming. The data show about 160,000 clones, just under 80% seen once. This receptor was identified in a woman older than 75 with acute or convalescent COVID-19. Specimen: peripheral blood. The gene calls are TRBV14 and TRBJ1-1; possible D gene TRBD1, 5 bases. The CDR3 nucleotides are TGTGCCAGCAGGCCCCCAGGGTTAACTGAAGCTTTCTTT. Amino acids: CASRPPGLTEAFF. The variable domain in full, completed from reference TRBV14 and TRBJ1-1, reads EAGVTQFPSHSVIEKGQTVTLRCDPISGHDNLYWYRRVMGKEIKFLLHFVKESKQDESGMPNNRFLAERTGGTYSTLKVQPAELEDSGVYFCASRPPGLTEAFFGQGTRLTVV.